The clone carrying this T cell receptor beta chain was detected a few times. Its specificity is unknown. In the authors' methods: A productive frequency of 2.59 x 10-5 was the lowest detectable. Libraries were prepared by immunoSEQ multiplex PCR; TCRdb keeps only in-frame clonotypes and omits some of them. That table gives V, J and clone size, and the DNA gave D and trimming. Among tens of thousands of clones, more than 80% were seen once, and the ten largest hold about 3.9%. This entry comes from a study of STAT5B mutations in CD4+ large granular lymphocyte leukemia. The wider study: Among healthy controls, a particular HLA allele went with more CDR3 'QG' motifs.

The CDR3 sequence is 14 residues long. V was trimmed by 0 bases and J by 7 bases, leaving 10 bases between them. The study's findings and limits: Main leukemic clonotypes were patient-specific, but roughly 25% appeared at low frequency elsewhere. 8/27 top patient clones versus 2/35 control clones were TRBV06-family.

Sequenced sample: CD4+ T cells from blood buffy coats. The chain is built from TRBV6-7 and TRBJ2-1; D may be TRBD1 (6 bases). TRBV6-7 is an ORF, and what it does is uncertain. This TCR derives from a human donor in good health. Written as DNA, the CDR3 is TGTGCCAGCAGTTACTCAACAGGGCGGAATGAGCAGTTCTTC. It encodes CASSYSTGRNEQFF.